This T cell receptor (beta chain) was sequenced in a study of identical twins. TCRdb reprocessed the 5' RACE reads with MiXCR, giving one entry per CDR3 protein. Of 400,000 to 550,000 distinct CDR3 sequences listed, 24% are singletons. Per the germline V gene, CDR1 is SGHTA and CDR2 is FQGNSA. The CDR3 is 13 residues long. V was clipped by 1 base and J by 1 base, with 5 bases between them. At least ten counts were recorded for this clonotype. The same sample was also used in a study of T cells expressing NK-cell markers. That paper adds: In 5 or 6 donors, dominant NKG2C+ clonotypes were about 1.0-7.5% of CD8+ T cells. These clonotypes also led the CD3+CD56-NKG2C+ fraction in a handful of donors.

This clonotype was sampled from a woman younger than 35 in good health. The rearrangement links TRBV7-2 to TRBJ2-7, with D possibly matching TRBD1 (5 bases). The specimen sequenced was CD4+ T cells sorted from blood. The CDR3 loop reads CASSLDRSYEQYF. CDR3 nucleotide sequence: TGTGCCAGCAGCTTAGACAGGTCCTACGAGCAGTACTTC.